The entry below describes one T cell receptor (beta chain). The antigen remains unidentified. The data derive from a study of beta chain features in type 1 diabetes. Whole-study findings and limits: TCRB CDR3 length was moderately but significantly reduced in all four CD4+ subsets of Type 1 diabetes patients. Comparison showed that naive, central memory and Treg TCRB repertoires appeared more similar among patients than among healthy donors.

All of the isolated RNA was reverse transcribed, so expressed TCRB transcripts were sequenced. Produced via immunoSEQ multiplex PCR; TCRdb's table is partial and in-frame only. Of hundreds of thousands of clones in the sample, about 30% were seen once. In germline, CDR1 is MNHNY, CDR2 SVGAGI (reference sequence). The CDR3 length is 10 residues. Trimming removed 4 bases from V and 9 bases from J, with 7 bases in between. The sequence was obtained from a man in his late teens or twenties in good health. The chain is built from TRBV6-6 and TRBJ2-7; D gene unclear. The specimen sequenced was naive CD4+ T cells from blood. CDR3 DNA sequence: TGTGCCAGCAGTTTGTCCTGGCAGTACTTC. Protein product: CASSLSWQYF.